This entry features one T cell receptor beta chain sequence. Its antigen is undetermined. The germline V gene has CDR1 SGHRS and CDR2 YFSETQ. The CDR3 loop spans 14 amino acids. Trimming cost V 1 base and J 3 bases, with 9 bases left between them. All sequencing subjects had displayed CD8+CD57+ cell expansion on flow cytometry. Patients were untreated when blood was sampled. The data originate from a study of CD8+CD57+ T cells in acquired aplastic anemia. Study results and limitations: Common to patients and controls were 25 to 30 CD8+ CDR3 sequences.

Profiling that covered TCR beta VDJ and CDR3 relied on genomic DNA as its template. TCRdb ran MiXCR on the reads and lists one entry per CDR3 protein. The table includes a few hundred thousand distinct CDR3 sequences, approximately 51% detected once. This receptor was obtained from a human donor with aplastic anemia. The chain joins TRBV5-1 to TRBJ2-3; D is unclear. The sequenced material came from sorted CD4+, CD8+, or CD8+CD57+ T cells (not recorded which) from PBMCs. The DNA of the CDR3 is TGCGCCAGCAGCTTGATGGATCCGACAGATACGCAGTATTTT. Its protein is CASSLMDPTDTQYF.